This T cell receptor (beta chain) was recorded in a study of blood T cell repertoires in COVID-19 (dated by TCRdb to the early 2020s). About the investigation overall: Samples from collaborators originated in the United States, Italy and Spain and spanned both the acute and convalescent phases of COVID-19. The repertoires were released in a freely available public database intended as a resource for research on the immune response to SARS-CoV-2. HLA class I and class II types, where available, came from metadata supplied by the sample provider rather than from assay-based typing. Samples were obtained from the ongoing ImmuneRACE study (first 160 participants) and from over 1,000 subjects provided by 6 global collaborators. The material from the prospective study consisted of cDNA or gDNA derived from T cells, B-cell-depleted T cells, or PBMCs. Deeply sampled blood TCRbeta repertoires from subjects exposed to, actively infected with, or recovered from COVID-19 were included in the dataset. A de-identified subject ID, COVID-19 status, age in years and sex were almost always included in the sample metadata.

At one collaborating source in Seattle, patients were enrolled during active infection and were followed longitudinally through the course of disease. Whole blood was collected in K2EDTA tubes by collaborating institutions according to the institutions' own protocols. Collaborator samples were shipped for TCRbeta analysis as frozen whole blood, isolated PBMCs, or DNA extracted from either sample type. The germline V gene specifies SGHTA as CDR1 and FQGNSA as CDR2. V drops 5 bases and J drops 0 bases, leaving 13 bases in between. From cysteine to phenylalanine, the CDR3 is 16 amino acids long. Of the read, only the CDR3 DNA is kept; its 48 bases are in frame from base 1. Notes on this clone: The antigen this receptor binds is unknown. Per-nucleotide qualities are absent, and no much larger clonotype sits a single base away.

TCRbeta CDR3 regions were amplified from genomic DNA by means of the immunoSEQ Assay, a bias-controlled multiplex PCR. On the authors' methods: The number of nucleated cells in each sample was estimated by amplification of reference gene primers within the assay. To quantify the absolute abundance of each unique TCRbeta CDR3 rearrangement, sequence reads were collapsed and filtered. For each sample, productive Simpson clonality was calculated by taking the square root of Simpson's diversity index across productive rearrangements. The table comes from immuneACCESS by way of TCRdb, which keeps in-frame sequences with V and J called. Part of the clones is missing from these tables; in studies checked, under half for an unresolved V gene and the rest for unknown reasons. V, J and clone size were drawn from that table, and D and trimming were deduced from the DNA. The sample records approximately 200,000 clones, roughly 80% of which are singletons. The leading ten clones occupy over 9.5% of the sample.

What the study reported, not specific to this receptor: How much clinical and demographic metadata was included differed by source and by participant, and the metadata was provided uncurated.

This receptor was identified in a woman older than 75 with COVID-19, enrolled during active disease. The rearranged segments are TRBV7-2 and TRBJ2-2; TRBD1 is a possible D gene, resting on 6 matching bases. What was sequenced was peripheral blood. CDR3 protein: CASSPWGLPNTGELFF. The DNA is TGTGCCAGCAGCCCCTGGGGGCTTCCGAACACCGGGGAGCTGTTTTTT.